These 8 T cell receptor beta chains were all obtained from the same sample, sequenced in a study of CD4 T cells in relation to SARS-CoV-2 and coronaviruses. These TCRs' antigens remain unknown. Only in-frame clones appear in the TCRdb table, and some are missing; sequencing was by immunoSEQ multiplex PCR. The top ten hold 0.95% to 1.5% of the sample, which has about 41,000 clones, over 75% seen once. Sequenced: naive CD4+ T cells from PBMCs, cultured in vitro. Subset given: naive CD4+ T cells isolated by negative enrichment. These TCRs come from an adult with COVID-19.

This clone was detected only a few times. The chain has TRBV2 and TRBJ2-5, with TRBD1 matching 7 bases. CDR1 is SNHLY and CDR2 is FYNNEI in the germline V gene. V dropped 8 bases and J dropped 2; count of bases not matched to a gene: 8. The CDR3 is 14 residues long. The CDR3 DNA follows: TGTGCCAGCGGGTCGGGACAGATACAAGAGACCCAGTACTTC. Protein sequence: CASGSGQIQETQYF.

The chain carries TRBV7-9 and TRBJ2-6; D is possibly TRBD1 or TRBD2 (5 bases each). From germline, CDR1 is SEHNR and CDR2 FQNEAQ (reference sequence). CDR3 length: 17 residues. The CDR3 reads CAVTGTAKSSGANVLTF. The DNA of the CDR3 is TGTGCGGTGACCGGGACGGCGAAAAGCTCTGGGGCCAACGTCCTGACTTTC. The whole variable domain, remainder taken from reference TRBV7-9 and TRBJ2-6, is DTGVSQNPRHKITKRGQNVTFRCDPISEHNRLYWYRQTLGQGPEFLTYFQNEAQLEKSRLLSDRFSAERPKGSFSTLEIQRTEQGDSAMYLCAVTGTAKSSGANVLTFGAGSRLTVL.

This rearrangement joins TRBV4-3 to TRBJ2-1; a weak D match, TRBD2 (6 bases). The CDR3 is 15 residues long. Trimming stripped 4 bases from V and 1 base from J, with 11 bases between. CDR1 and CDR2 from the germline V gene are LGHNA and YSLEER. Here the CDR3 reads CASSPAGQSYNEQFF. The CDR3 DNA follows: TGCGCCAGCAGCCCAGCGGGTCAGTCCTACAATGAGCAGTTCTTC.

This clone was detected only once. CDR3: CASSPDGVSTDTQYF. The CDR3 DNA follows: TGTGCCAGCAGCCCCGATGGGGTAAGCACAGATACGCAGTATTTT. The chain joins TRBV7-3 to TRBJ2-3; D unresolved. CDR3 length: 15 amino acids. Germline loops: CDR1 SGHTA, CDR2 FQGTGA. V shed 5 bases and J shed 0 bases, with 12 bases lying between them.

J is TRBJ2-2 and V is TRBV5-1; 7 bases are a match to TRBD1. Unmatched junction bases numbered 12, after V lost 4 bases and J lost 6 bases. This CDR3 region has 16 residues. The germline V gene encodes CDR1 SGHRS and CDR2 YFSETQ. The CDR3 region has the DNA TGCGCCAGCAGCACGGGCAGAAACACAGGGGCCGGGGAGCTGTTTTTT. Its translation is CASSTGRNTGAGELFF.

The chain links TRBV20-1 to TRBJ2-7; weak D call: TRBD1 (6 bases). V was clipped by 3 bases and J by 2 bases, with 20 bases between them. The germline V gene encodes CDR1 DFQATT and CDR2 SNEGSKA (reference sequence). The CDR3 spans 16 residues. The CDR3 DNA reads TGCAGTGCTAGTTTCCCCCGTCAGGGGATCCCCTACGAGCAGTACTTC. This codes for CSASFPRQGIPYEQYF.

This clone was picked up one time. The CDR3 loop reads CATGRALGGNEQFF. In nucleotides, the CDR3 is TGTGCCACTGGGCGAGCGCTCGGGGGAAATGAGCAGTTCTTC. The genes are TRBV15 and TRBJ2-1, with a possible D match to TRBD2 (6 bases). Germline V lookup: CDR1 LNHNV, CDR2 YYDKDF (reference sequence). V was cut by 9 bases and J by 7 bases, with 19 bases left in between. This CDR3 has 14 amino acids.

V usage is TRBV28 and J usage is TRBJ2-6; TRBD1 matches at 10 bases. V lost 7 bases, J lost 4 bases, and 4 bases stayed unmatched. Germline values: CDR1 MDHEN, CDR2 SYDVKM. The CDR3 extends over 15 amino acids. The CDR3 DNA sequence: TGTGCCAGCATGACAGGGGGCTCAGGGGCCAACGTCCTGACTTTC. The encoded protein is CASMTGGSGANVLTF.